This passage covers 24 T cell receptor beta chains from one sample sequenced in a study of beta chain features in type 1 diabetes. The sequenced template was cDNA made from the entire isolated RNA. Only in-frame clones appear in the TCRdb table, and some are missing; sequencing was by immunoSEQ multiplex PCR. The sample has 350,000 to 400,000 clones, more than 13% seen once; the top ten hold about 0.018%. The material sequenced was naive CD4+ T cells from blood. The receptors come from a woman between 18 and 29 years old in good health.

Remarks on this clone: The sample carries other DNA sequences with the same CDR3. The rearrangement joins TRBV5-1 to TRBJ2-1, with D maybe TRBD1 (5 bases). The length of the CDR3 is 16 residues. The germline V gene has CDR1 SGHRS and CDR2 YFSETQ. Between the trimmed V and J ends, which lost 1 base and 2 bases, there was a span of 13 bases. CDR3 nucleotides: TGCGCCAGCAGCTTGCGGTTGGGGCAGGCCTACAATGAGCAGTTCTTC. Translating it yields CASSLRLGQAYNEQFF.

CDR3 DNA sequence: TGCAGCTTCTTTAGGGACAGGGATCACGAGCAGTACTTC. This encodes CSFFRDRDHEQYF. The J gene is TRBJ2-5, the V gene TRBV29-1; 9 bases fit TRBD1. The end of the DNA fits TRBJ2-7 better, so the J call may be wrong. This CDR3 has 13 amino acids. Per the germline V gene, CDR1 is SQVTM and CDR2 is ANQGSEA.

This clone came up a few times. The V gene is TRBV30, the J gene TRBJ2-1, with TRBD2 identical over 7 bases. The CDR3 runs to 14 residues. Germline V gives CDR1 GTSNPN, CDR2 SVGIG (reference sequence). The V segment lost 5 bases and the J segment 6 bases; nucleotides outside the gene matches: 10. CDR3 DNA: TGTGCCTGGTCGGGACTACTCGCGACCAATGAGCAGTTCTTC. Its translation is CAWSGLLATNEQFF.

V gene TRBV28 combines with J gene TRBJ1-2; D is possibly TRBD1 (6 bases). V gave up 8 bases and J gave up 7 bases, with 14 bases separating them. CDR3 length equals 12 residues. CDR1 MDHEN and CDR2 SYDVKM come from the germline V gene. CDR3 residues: CASSLLRGGYTF. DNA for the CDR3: TGTGCCAGCTCCCTGCTCAGGGGTGGCTACACCTTC.

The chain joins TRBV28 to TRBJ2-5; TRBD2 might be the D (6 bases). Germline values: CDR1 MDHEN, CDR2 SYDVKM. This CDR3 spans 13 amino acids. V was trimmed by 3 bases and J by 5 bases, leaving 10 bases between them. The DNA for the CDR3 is TGTGCCAGCAGTTTGGGGGGTGCGGAGACCCAGTACTTC. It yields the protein CASSLGGAETQYF.

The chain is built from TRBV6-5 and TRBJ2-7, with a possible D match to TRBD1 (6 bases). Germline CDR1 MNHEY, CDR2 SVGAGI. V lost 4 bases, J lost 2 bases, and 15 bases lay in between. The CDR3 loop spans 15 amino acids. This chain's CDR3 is CASSSRGRGPYEQYF. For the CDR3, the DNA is TGTGCCAGCAGTTCCAGGGGACGGGGCCCCTACGAGCAGTACTTC.

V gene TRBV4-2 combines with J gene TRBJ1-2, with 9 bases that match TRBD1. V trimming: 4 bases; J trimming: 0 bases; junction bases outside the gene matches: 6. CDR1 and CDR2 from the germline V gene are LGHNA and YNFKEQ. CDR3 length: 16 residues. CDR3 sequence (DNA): TGTGCCAGCAGCCTGGACAGGGGATCCCCTAACTATGGCTACACCTTC. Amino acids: CASSLDRGSPNYGYTF.

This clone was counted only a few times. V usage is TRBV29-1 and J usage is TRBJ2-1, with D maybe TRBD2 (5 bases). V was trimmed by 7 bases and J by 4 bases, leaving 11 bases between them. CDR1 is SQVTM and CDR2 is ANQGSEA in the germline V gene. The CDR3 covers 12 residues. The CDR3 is CSAEGSYNEQFF. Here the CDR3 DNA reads TGCAGCGCTGAGGGCAGTTACAATGAGCAGTTCTTC.

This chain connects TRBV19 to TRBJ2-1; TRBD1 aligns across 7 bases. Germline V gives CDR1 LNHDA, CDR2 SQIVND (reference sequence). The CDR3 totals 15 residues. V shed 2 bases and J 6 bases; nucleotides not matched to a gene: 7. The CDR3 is CASSISGQRPNEQFF. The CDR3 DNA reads TGTGCCAGTAGTATATCGGGACAGAGACCCAATGAGCAGTTCTTC.

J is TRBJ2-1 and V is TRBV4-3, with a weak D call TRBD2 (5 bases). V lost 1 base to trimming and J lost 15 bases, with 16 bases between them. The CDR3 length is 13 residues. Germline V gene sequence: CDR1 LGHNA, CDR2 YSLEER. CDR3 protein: CASSQVAGFGLFF. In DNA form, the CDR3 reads TGCGCCAGCAGCCAAGTAGCCGGTTTTGGACTGTTCTTC.

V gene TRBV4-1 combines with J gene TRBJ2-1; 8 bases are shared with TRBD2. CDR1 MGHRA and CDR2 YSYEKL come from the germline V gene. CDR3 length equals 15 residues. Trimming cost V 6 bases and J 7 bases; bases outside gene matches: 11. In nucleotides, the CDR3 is TGCGCCAGCAGGGTCAGCGGGAGAAATACGAATGAGCAGTTCTTC. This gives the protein CASRVSGRNTNEQFF.

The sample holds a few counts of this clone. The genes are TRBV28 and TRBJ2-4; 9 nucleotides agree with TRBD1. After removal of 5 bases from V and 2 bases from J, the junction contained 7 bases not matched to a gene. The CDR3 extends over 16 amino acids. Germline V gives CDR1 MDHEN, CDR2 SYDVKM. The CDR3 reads CASSPGQGKPKNIQYF. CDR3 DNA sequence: TGTGCCAGCAGTCCTGGACAGGGGAAACCCAAAAACATTCAGTACTTC. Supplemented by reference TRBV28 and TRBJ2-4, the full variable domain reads DVKVTQSSRYLVKRTGEKVFLECVQDMDHENMFWYRQDPGLGLRLIYFSYDVKMKEKGDIPEGYSVSREKKERFSLILESASTNQTSMYLCASSPGQGKPKNIQYFGAGTRLSVL.

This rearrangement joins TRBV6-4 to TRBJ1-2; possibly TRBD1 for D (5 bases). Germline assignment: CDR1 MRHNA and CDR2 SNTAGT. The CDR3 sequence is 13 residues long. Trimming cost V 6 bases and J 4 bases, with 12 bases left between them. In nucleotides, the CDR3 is TGTGCCAGCAGGCCCAGGGTACGCTATGGCTACACCTTC. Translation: CASRPRVRYGYTF.

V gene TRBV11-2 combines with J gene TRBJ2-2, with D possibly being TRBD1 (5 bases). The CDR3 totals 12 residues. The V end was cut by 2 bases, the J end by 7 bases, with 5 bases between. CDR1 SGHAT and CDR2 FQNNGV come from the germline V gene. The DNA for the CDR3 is TGTGCCAGCAGCTTACAGGGCGGGGAGCTGTTTTTT. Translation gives CASSLQGGELFF.

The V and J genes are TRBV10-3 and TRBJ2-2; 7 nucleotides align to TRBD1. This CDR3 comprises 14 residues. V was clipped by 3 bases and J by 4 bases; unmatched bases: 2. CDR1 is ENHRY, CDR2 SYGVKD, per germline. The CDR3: CAISDRDSTGELFF. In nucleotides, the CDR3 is TGTGCCATCAGTGACCGGGACAGCACCGGGGAGCTGTTTTTT.

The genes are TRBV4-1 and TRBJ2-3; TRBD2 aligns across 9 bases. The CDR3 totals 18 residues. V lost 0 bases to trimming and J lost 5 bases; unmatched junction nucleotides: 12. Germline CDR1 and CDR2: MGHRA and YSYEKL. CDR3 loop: CASSQDLGVAGVKDTQYF. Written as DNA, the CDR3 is TGCGCCAGCAGCCAAGATCTGGGGGTAGCGGGAGTCAAAGATACGCAGTATTTT.

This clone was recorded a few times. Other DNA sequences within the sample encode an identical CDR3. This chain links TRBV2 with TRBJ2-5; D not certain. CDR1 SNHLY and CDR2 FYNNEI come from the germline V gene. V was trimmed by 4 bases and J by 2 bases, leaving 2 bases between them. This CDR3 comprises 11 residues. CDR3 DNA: TGTGCCAGCAGTGTACAAGAGACCCAGTACTTC. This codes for CASSVQETQYF.

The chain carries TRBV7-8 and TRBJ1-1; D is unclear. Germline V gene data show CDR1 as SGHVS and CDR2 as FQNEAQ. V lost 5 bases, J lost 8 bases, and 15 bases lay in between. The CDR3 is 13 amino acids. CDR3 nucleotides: TGTGCCAGCAGCAAAATGGGCACCGTAGAAGCTTTCTTT. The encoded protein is CASSKMGTVEAFF. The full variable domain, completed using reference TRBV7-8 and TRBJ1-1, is GAGVSQSPRYKVAKRGQDVALRCDPISGHVSLFWYQQALGQGPEFLTYFQNEAQLDKSGLPSDRFFAERPEGSVSTLKIQRTQQEDSAVYLCASSKMGTVEAFFGQGTRLTVV.

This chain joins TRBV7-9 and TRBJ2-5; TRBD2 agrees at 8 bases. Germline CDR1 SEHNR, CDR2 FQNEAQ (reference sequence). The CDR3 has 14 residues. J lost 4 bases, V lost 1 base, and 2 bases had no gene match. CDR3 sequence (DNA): TGTGCCAGCAGCTTAGTGGCGGGAGGAGAGACCCAGTACTTC. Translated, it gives CASSLVAGGETQYF. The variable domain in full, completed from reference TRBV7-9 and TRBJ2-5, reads DTGVSQNPRHKITKRGQNVTFRCDPISEHNRLYWYRQTLGQGPEFLTYFQNEAQLEKSRLLSDRFSAERPKGSFSTLEIQRTEQGDSAMYLCASSLVAGGETQYFGPGTRLLVL.

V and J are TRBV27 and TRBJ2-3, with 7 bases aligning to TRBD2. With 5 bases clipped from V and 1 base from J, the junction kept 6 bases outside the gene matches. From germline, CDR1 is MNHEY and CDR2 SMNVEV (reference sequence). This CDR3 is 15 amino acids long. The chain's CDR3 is CASSPSGLRTDTQYF. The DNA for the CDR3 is TGTGCCAGCAGTCCTAGCGGTTTACGCACAGATACGCAGTATTTT.

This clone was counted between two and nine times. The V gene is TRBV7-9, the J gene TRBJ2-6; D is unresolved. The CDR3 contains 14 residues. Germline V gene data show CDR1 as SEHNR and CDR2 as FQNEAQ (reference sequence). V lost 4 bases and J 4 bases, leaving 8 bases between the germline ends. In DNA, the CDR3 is TGTGCCAGCAGCTCGCGGTCCGGGGCCAACGTCCTGACTTTC. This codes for CASSSRSGANVLTF.

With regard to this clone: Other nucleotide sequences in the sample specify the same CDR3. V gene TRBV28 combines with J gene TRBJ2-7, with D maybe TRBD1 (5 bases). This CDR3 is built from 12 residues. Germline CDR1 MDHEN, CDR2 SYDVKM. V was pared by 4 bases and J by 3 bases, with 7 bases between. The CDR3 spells CASSSDSYEQYF. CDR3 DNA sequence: TGTGCCAGCAGTTCTGACAGCTACGAGCAGTACTTC.

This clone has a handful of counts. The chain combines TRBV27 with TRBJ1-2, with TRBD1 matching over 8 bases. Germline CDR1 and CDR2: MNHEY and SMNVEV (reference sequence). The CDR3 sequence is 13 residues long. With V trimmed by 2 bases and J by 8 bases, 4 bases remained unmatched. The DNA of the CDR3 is TGTGCCAGCAGTTTACAGGGGGCGCTGGGCTACACCTTC. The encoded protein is CASSLQGALGYTF.

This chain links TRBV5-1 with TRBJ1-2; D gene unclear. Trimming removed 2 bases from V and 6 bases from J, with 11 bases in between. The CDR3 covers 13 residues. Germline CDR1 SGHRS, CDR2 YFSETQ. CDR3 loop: CASSFEGLDGYTF. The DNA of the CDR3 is TGCGCCAGCAGCTTCGAGGGCCTGGATGGCTACACCTTC.